This T cell receptor (beta chain) was sequenced for a study of blood T cells in healthy people across ages. This clonotype showed up just a few times. V shed 1 base and J shed 3 bases, with 14 bases lying between them. This CDR3 region has 16 residues. Germline V gene lookup returns CDR1 SEHNR and CDR2 FQNEAQ (reference sequence). Together with a sample-barcoded 5' primer, a J-beta primer mix was included in a second PCR lasting roughly 6 to 12 cycles. A template-switch adaptor that had 12 random nucleotides put a tag on each cDNA molecule. TCRdb reprocessed the 5' RACE reads via MiXCR and lists one record per CDR3 protein. This table has 540,000 or so distinct CDR3 sequences, nearly 25% appearing once. Another study also made use of these data, one on T cells of mothers and their children. As reported in that work: Using the M1S primer, the second PCR added sample barcodes along with 2-4 random nucleotides.

This sequence joins TRBV7-9 and TRBJ2-3, with TRBD2 as a possible D gene (5 bases). This receptor was taken from a boy aged 10-17 years in good health. Sequenced material: blood. This CDR3 is CASSLVALGYTDTQYF. The CDR3 DNA reads as TGTGCCAGCAGCTTAGTGGCACTAGGCTATACAGATACGCAGTATTTT.